The 22 T cell receptor beta chains below all came from one sample that was sequenced in a study of CD8+ T cells in alopecia areata. Following RNA extraction, reverse transcription yielded cDNA that acted as the sequencing template. Sequencing was performed with immunoSEQ multiplex PCR; in TCRdb, only in-frame clones are kept and a portion is missing. The table has about 160,000 clones, approximately 45% seen once. Sequencing input: CD4+ T cells sorted from blood. The source of these receptors is a human donor with alopecia areata.

This clone came up a few times. The chain's CDR3 is CASSRNSVSDEPFF. The CDR3 region has the DNA TGCGCCAGCAGTAGGAATTCAGTGAGTGACGAACCGTTCTTC. The chain employs TRBV4-1 and TRBJ2-1; D gene uncertain. Germline V lookup: CDR1 MGHRA, CDR2 YSYEKL. This CDR3 comprises 14 residues. The V gene lost 6 bases and the J gene lost 15 bases, with 24 bases spanning the gap.

This clone appeared a few times. The genes are TRBV23-1 and TRBJ1-2; D is unresolved. TRBV23-1 is designated an ORF whose function remains uncertain. V lost 9 bases and J 7 bases, leaving 15 bases between the germline ends. The CDR3 has 12 residues. The CDR3 reads CARRRVVFGYTF. In DNA, the CDR3 is TGCGCCAGGCGGCGGGTAGTATTTGGCTACACCTTC.

The chain joins TRBV19 to TRBJ2-6, with D possibly TRBD1 on 6 matching bases. V was shortened by 8 bases and J by 2 bases, with 13 bases between the two germline ends. The CDR3 has 15 residues. CDR1 and CDR2 from the germline V gene are LNHDA and SQIVND (reference sequence). This CDR3 is CASAFAGAGANVLTF. The CDR3 DNA sequence: TGTGCCAGTGCTTTCGCAGGGGCTGGGGCCAACGTCCTGACTTTC. The full variable domain, its missing parts supplied by reference TRBV19 and TRBJ2-6, is DGGITQSPKYLFRKEGQNVTLSCEQNLNHDAMYWYRQDPGQGLRLIYYSQIVNDFQKGDIAEGYSVSREKKESFPLTVTSAQKNPTAFYLCASAFAGAGANVLTFGAGSRLTVL.

The chain recombines TRBV10-3 with TRBJ2-1; tentative D call: TRBD2 (6 bases). Trimming took off 0 bases at V and 3 bases at J, with 12 bases between the two ends. The germline V gene encodes CDR1 ENHRY and CDR2 SYGVKD. The CDR3 consists of 16 residues. CDR3 sequence reads: CAISESGRGYYNEQFF. The CDR3 nucleotides are TGTGCCATCAGTGAGTCGGGGCGGGGTTACTACAATGAGCAGTTCTTC.

This clone occurred many times. The chain combines TRBV29-1 with TRBJ2-3; TRBD2 aligns across 8 bases. The CDR3 contains 14 residues. The germline CDR1 and CDR2 sequences are SQVTM and ANQGSEA. V dropped 6 bases and J dropped 4; count of bases not matched to a gene: 9. The DNA for the CDR3 is TGCAGCGTGAAAACCGGGACTAGGTCAGATACGCAGTATTTT. Residues: CSVKTGTRSDTQYF.

The chain links TRBV28 to TRBJ2-5; D not resolved. This CDR3 region has 12 residues. The V end lost 3 bases, the J end lost 7 bases, and 9 bases lay between the germline ends. In germline, CDR1 is MDHEN, CDR2 SYDVKM. The CDR3 DNA is TGTGCCAGCAGTTTGGTGGCGAGGACCCAGTACTTC. The encoded protein is CASSLVARTQYF.

This chain connects TRBV7-3 to TRBJ1-1, with 9 bases matching TRBD1. V gave up 4 bases and J gave up 1 base; unmatched junction bases: 1. The germline CDR1 and CDR2 sequences are SGHTA and FQGTGA. The CDR3 sequence is 14 residues long. CDR3 amino acids: CASSSGQGNTEAFF. CDR3 in DNA: TGTGCCAGCAGCTCGGGACAGGGGAACACTGAAGCTTTCTTT.

This clone has only a few counts. J is TRBJ1-1 and V is TRBV29-1; TRBD1 might be the D (5 bases). Germline CDR1 is SQVTM and CDR2 is ANQGSEA. The germline V and J ends were trimmed by 4 bases and 11 bases, with 14 bases remaining between them. This CDR3 region has 11 residues. The CDR3 region has the DNA TGCAGCGTTGTGGGGACGAAGGCCGCTTTCTTT. This sequence encodes CSVVGTKAAFF.

The gene calls are TRBV5-4 and TRBJ2-5, with TRBD1 matching over 7 bases. V dropped 0 bases and J dropped 3; count of bases not matched to a gene: 5. Germline loops: CDR1 SGHNT, CDR2 YYREEE (reference sequence). The CDR3 runs 15 residues. The CDR3 sequence is CASSLGGDREETQYF. As DNA, the CDR3 is TGTGCCAGCAGCTTGGGGGGAGACAGGGAAGAGACCCAGTACTTC.

The chain couples TRBV5-1 to TRBJ2-7; the D is unclear. Between the trimmed V and J ends, which lost 5 bases and 3 bases, there was a span of 12 bases. The V gene's germline CDR1 is SGHRS and CDR2 YFSETQ. The CDR3 consists of 13 residues. CDR3 residues: CASRRVGGYEQYF. Here the CDR3 DNA reads TGCGCCAGCAGAAGGGTCGGCGGCTACGAGCAGTACTTC. Full variable domain (outside the CDR3, taken from reference TRBV5-1 and TRBJ2-7): KAGVTQTPRYLIKTRGQQVTLSCSPISGHRSVSWYQQTPGQGLQFLFEYFSETQRNKGNFPGRFSGRQFSNSRSEMNVSTLELGDSALYLCASRRVGGYEQYFGPGTRLTVT.

The chain uses TRBV5-1 and TRBJ2-2, with D maybe TRBD2 (6 bases). V gave up 5 bases and J gave up 5 bases, with 16 bases separating them. The germline CDR1 and CDR2 sequences are SGHRS and YFSETQ. The CDR3 has 15 amino acids. The DNA of the CDR3 is TGCGCCAGCAGTCGAGGGACTGTATCAACCGGGGAGCTGTTTTTT. It codes for CASSRGTVSTGELFF.

V is TRBV9 and J is TRBJ2-3, with a possible D match to TRBD2 (5 bases). This CDR3 comprises 14 residues. Germline loops: CDR1 SGDLS, CDR2 YYNGEE. Trimming removed 2 bases from V and 2 bases from J, with 9 bases in between. CDR3 sequence reads: CASSVTGVTDTQYF. CDR3 DNA: TGTGCCAGCAGCGTTACCGGGGTCACAGATACGCAGTATTTT. Full variable domain (outside the CDR3, taken from reference TRBV9 and TRBJ2-3): DSGVTQTPKHLITATGQRVTLRCSPRSGDLSVYWYQQSLDQGLQFLIQYYNGEERAKGNILERFSAQQFPDLHSELNLSSLELGDSALYFCASSVTGVTDTQYFGPGTRLTVL.

This clone was counted only a few times. The chain couples TRBV5-1 to TRBJ1-1; D is unclear. The V end lost 4 bases, the J end lost 8 bases, and 15 bases lay between the germline ends. The CDR3 has 13 residues. The germline CDR1 and CDR2 sequences are SGHRS and YFSETQ. The CDR3 DNA reads TGCGCCAGCAGCCGGCCGCCAGGTCAGGAAGCTTTCTTT. Its translation: CASSRPPGQEAFF.

The rearrangement joins TRBV30 to TRBJ2-7; 7 bases are shared with TRBD2. This CDR3 is built from 13 residues. CDR1 is GTSNPN, CDR2 SVGIG, per germline (reference sequence). With 4 bases clipped from V and 2 bases from J, the junction kept 5 bases outside the gene matches. CDR3 residues: CAWMASGAYEQYF. CDR3 sequence (DNA): TGTGCCTGGATGGCTAGCGGAGCCTACGAGCAGTACTTC.

The V call is TRBV5-1, the J call TRBJ1-1; D unresolved. V was shortened by 4 bases and J by 2 bases, with 9 bases between the two germline ends. The length of the CDR3 is 13 residues. Germline assignment: CDR1 SGHRS and CDR2 YFSETQ. The CDR3 nucleotides are TGCGCCAGCAGCATCCGGGAAAACACTGAAGCTTTCTTT. It codes for CASSIRENTEAFF.

This clone occurred a few times. The chain is built from TRBV18 and TRBJ1-2, with D maybe TRBD1 (5 bases). Trimming cost V 6 bases and J 10 bases, with 15 bases left between them. This CDR3 has 12 residues. Germline V lookup: CDR1 KGHSH, CDR2 LQKENI. CDR3 loop: CASSNPSQDYTF. CDR3 bases: TGTGCCAGCTCGAACCCCTCACAGGACTACACCTTC.

This chain joins TRBV29-1 and TRBJ1-1, with a possible D match to TRBD1 (6 bases). The CDR3 loop spans 13 amino acids. CDR1 and CDR2 from the germline V gene are SQVTM and ANQGSEA. V lost 3 bases and J lost 2, with 10 bases in between. This CDR3 is CSVEGTLNTEAFF. CDR3 DNA sequence: TGCAGCGTTGAGGGGACACTAAACACTGAAGCTTTCTTT.

V and J are TRBV30 and TRBJ1-2; TRBD1 might be the D (5 bases). Trimming took off 1 base at V and 12 bases at J, with 15 bases between the two ends. CDR1 and CDR2 (germline): GTSNPN, SVGIG (reference sequence). This CDR3 region has 12 residues. For the CDR3, the DNA is TGTGCCTGGAGTGATTACCCGGCGGGGCACACCTTC. The encoded protein is CAWSDYPAGHTF.

V usage is TRBV4-2 and J usage is TRBJ2-5; D remains ambiguous. The V gene lost 1 base and the J gene lost 5 bases, with 8 bases spanning the gap. Germline V gives CDR1 LGHNA, CDR2 YNFKEQ. The CDR3 covers 13 residues. The CDR3 reads CASSQARGETQYF. Here the CDR3 DNA reads TGTGCCAGCAGCCAAGCCCGAGGCGAGACCCAGTACTTC.

Only a few counts were recorded for this clone. This chain connects TRBV29-1 to TRBJ2-7, with D perhaps matching TRBD2 (5 bases). V lost 4 bases and J 9 bases, leaving 19 bases between the germline ends. The CDR3 is 13 amino acids. CDR1 SQVTM and CDR2 ANQGSEA come from the germline V gene. CDR3 nucleotides: TGCAGCGTTGTTTTGAAGCCGTCCAGCGGGCAGTACTTC. Translation gives CSVVLKPSSGQYF.

This clone was seen a handful of times. This rearrangement joins TRBV4-2 to TRBJ1-5; D may be TRBD1 (6 bases). The CDR3 consists of 13 residues. V lost 1 base and J lost 7, with 8 bases in between. CDR1 and CDR2 (germline): LGHNA, YNFKEQ. Here the CDR3 reads CASSQAQGQPQHF. In nucleotides, the CDR3 is TGTGCCAGCAGCCAAGCACAGGGACAGCCCCAGCATTTT.

This rearrangement joins TRBV7-2 to TRBJ2-3; TRBD2 matches 16 bases. J gave up 0 bases and V 4 bases, and 7 bases lay outside the gene matches. This CDR3 has 19 amino acids. Germline V gene data show CDR1 as SGHTA and CDR2 as FQGNSA. CDR3 region: CASSWVGTSGRASTDTQYF. CDR3 DNA sequence: TGTGCCAGCAGCTGGGTGGGGACTAGCGGGAGGGCGAGCACAGATACGCAGTATTTT.